This TCR beta chain was profiled in a study of blood T cell repertoires in COVID-19. About the research overall: Samples came from the United States, Italy and Spain, spanning acute and convalescent COVID-19.

Assay: immunoSEQ multiplex PCR; the TCRdb copy retains only in-frame clones and omits some. The sample comprises fewer than 200,000 clones, 90% to 95% of which are singletons, and 3.5% to 5% rests with the top ten. This clone was found once. CDR3 size: 14 residues. Germline assignment: CDR1 PRHDT and CDR2 FYEKMQ (reference sequence). The V gene end was trimmed by 5 bases and the J gene end by 0 bases; junction bases not matched to a gene: 4. Sequences were obtained from peripheral blood. This TCR came from a woman aged 45-60 years with acute or convalescent COVID-19. The V call is TRBV13, the J call TRBJ2-7; TRBD2 matches 7 bases. Here the CDR3 DNA reads TGTGCCAGCAGCCCGGGACTATTCTCCTACGAGCAGTACTTC. Translating it yields CASSPGLFSYEQYF.